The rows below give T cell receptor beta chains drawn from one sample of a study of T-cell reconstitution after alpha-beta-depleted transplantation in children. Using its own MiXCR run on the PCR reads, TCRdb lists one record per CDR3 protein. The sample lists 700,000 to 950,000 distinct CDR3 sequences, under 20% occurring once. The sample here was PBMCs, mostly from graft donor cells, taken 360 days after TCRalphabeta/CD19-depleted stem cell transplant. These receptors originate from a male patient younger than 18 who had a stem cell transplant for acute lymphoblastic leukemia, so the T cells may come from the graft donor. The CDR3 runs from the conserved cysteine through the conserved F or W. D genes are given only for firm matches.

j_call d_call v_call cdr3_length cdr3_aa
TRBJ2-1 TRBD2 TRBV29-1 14 CSASSGSFYNEQFF
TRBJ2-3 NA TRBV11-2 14 CASSLDFRTDTQYF
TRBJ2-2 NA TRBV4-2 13 CASSQSISGELFF
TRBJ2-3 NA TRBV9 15 CASSVATSSTDTQYF
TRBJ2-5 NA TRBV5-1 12 CASWINQETQYF
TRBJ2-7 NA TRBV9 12 CANPRRSYEQYF
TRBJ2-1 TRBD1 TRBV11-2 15 CASSQGEVPPNEQFF
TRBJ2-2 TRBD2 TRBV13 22 CASSLRFSLGTSRTPNTGELFF
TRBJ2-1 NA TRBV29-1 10 CSVEVHEQFF
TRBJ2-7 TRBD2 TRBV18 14 CASSSGLVPYEQYF
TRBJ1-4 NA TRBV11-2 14 CASSSVTGPLKLFF
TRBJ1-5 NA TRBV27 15 CASSSQEYSNQPQHF
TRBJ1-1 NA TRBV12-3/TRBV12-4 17 CASSFFLTAAANTEAFF
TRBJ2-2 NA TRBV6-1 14 CASMGGANTGELFF
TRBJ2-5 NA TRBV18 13 CASSSDLQETQYF
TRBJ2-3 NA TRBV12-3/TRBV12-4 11 CASIRSDTQYF
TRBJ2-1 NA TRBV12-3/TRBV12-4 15 CASSRGTRAYNEQFF
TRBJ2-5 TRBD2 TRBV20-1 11 CSAVAGETQYF
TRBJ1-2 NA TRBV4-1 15 CATNRGLYDFYGYTF
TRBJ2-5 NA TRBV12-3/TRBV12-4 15 CASSLDWTSQETQYF
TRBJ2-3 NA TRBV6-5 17 CASSYSWGSGVYDTQYF
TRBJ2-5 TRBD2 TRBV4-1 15 CASSQGSGYQETQYF
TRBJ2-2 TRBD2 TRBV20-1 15 CSASRLAANTGELFF
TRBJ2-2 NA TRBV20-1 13 CSAFTRNTGELFF
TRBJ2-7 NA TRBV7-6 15 CASSFAAGGSYEQYF
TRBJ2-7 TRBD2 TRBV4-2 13 CASSQDIAGEQYF
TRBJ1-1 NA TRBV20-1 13 CSARDRRVTEAFF